A single sample gave rise to the 19 T cell receptor beta chains below, sequenced in a study of T cells in localized non-small cell lung cancer. Clones were read by immunoSEQ multiplex PCR, and TCRdb kept only the in-frame ones, dropping some. In the table there are about 46,000 clones, about four fifths of which are singletons. The sample was peripheral blood mononuclear cells, taken before any cancer treatment. All receptors derive from a man between 40 and 69 years old with stage III lung adenocarcinoma.

The chain recombines TRBV19 with TRBJ2-3; D is unresolved. The CDR3 loop spans 13 amino acids. The V gene's germline CDR1 is LNHDA and CDR2 SQIVND (reference sequence). V was cut by 6 bases and J by 2 bases, with 9 bases left in between. CDR3 nucleotides: TGTGCCAGTAGGGATCGAGCCACAGATACGCAGTATTTT. Its translation is CASRDRATDTQYF.

The V gene is TRBV6-6, the J gene TRBJ1-2; 9 bases map to TRBD1. The germline gives CDR1 MNHNY, CDR2 SVGAGI (reference sequence). The CDR3 is made up of 14 amino acids. The V gene end was trimmed by 4 bases and the J gene end by 5 bases; junction bases not matched to a gene: 5. The CDR3 bases are TGTGCCAGCAGTTCACAGGGGGCCGAGTATGGCTACACCTTC. This encodes CASSSQGAEYGYTF.

The genes are TRBV7-2 and TRBJ2-2, with TRBD2 matching over 8 bases. Germline CDR1 is SGHTA and CDR2 is FQGNSA. The junction had 7 bases not matched to a gene; V was cut back by 5 bases and J by 5 bases. The CDR3 sequence is 15 residues long. The CDR3 region is CASSPGGAWTGELFF. CDR3 nucleotide sequence: TGTGCCAGCAGCCCCGGGGGGGCGTGGACCGGGGAGCTGTTTTTT.

This clone was picked up one time. The chain joins TRBV10-3 to TRBJ2-6, with D perhaps TRBD1 or TRBD2 (6 bases each). This CDR3 spans 17 amino acids. From germline, CDR1 is ENHRY and CDR2 SYGVKD. Between the trimmed V and J ends, which lost 4 bases and 4 bases, there was a span of 17 bases. DNA of the CDR3: TGTGCCATCAGTGGTCAGGAGGGGGACCGCGGGGCCAACGTCCTGACTTTC. It yields the protein CAISGQEGDRGANVLTF.

V usage is TRBV6-5 and J usage is TRBJ2-2; no clear D. The length of the CDR3 is 12 residues. Per germline, CDR1 MNHEY and CDR2 SVGAGI. V gave up 6 bases and J gave up 0 bases, with 2 bases separating them. The CDR3 loop is CASRANTGELFF. CDR3 coding DNA: TGTGCCAGCAGGGCGAACACCGGGGAGCTGTTTTTT.

V usage is TRBV18 and J usage is TRBJ1-1, with D possibly matching TRBD1 (5 bases). V dropped 5 bases and J dropped 1 base, with 8 bases sitting between them. Germline CDR1 KGHSH, CDR2 LQKENI. This CDR3 has 13 amino acids. The CDR3: CASSEGPNTEAFF. The CDR3 DNA is TGTGCCAGCTCAGAGGGGCCGAACACTGAAGCTTTCTTT.

V gene TRBV2 combines with J gene TRBJ2-4, with TRBD1 identical over 12 bases. The ends lost 7 bases at V and 16 bases at J; junction bases unmatched: 8. The germline V gene encodes CDR1 SNHLY and CDR2 FYNNEI. The CDR3 runs to 12 residues. CDR3 amino acids: CASTGTGGLRYF. The CDR3 nucleotides are TGTGCCAGCACTGGGACAGGGGGCCTCCGATACTTC.

The sample holds a few counts of this clone. The genes are TRBV7-2 and TRBJ2-6; TRBD1 aligns across 8 bases. Germline CDR1 and CDR2: SGHTA and FQGNSA. CDR3 length: 18 amino acids. The V segment lost 3 bases and the J segment 0 bases; nucleotides outside the gene matches: 7. The CDR3 region has the DNA TGTGCCAGCAGCTTTCCGACAGGGGAAAGCTCTGGGGCCAACGTCCTGACTTTC. It translates to CASSFPTGESSGANVLTF.

V is TRBV6-6 and J is TRBJ1-5; no reliable D call. The CDR3 spans 14 residues. Looked up from germline, CDR1 is MNHNY and CDR2 is SVGAGI (reference sequence). V shed 1 base and J shed 3 bases, with 7 bases lying between them. The CDR3 region is CASSYYLVNQPQHF. CDR3 coding DNA: TGTGCCAGCAGTTACTACTTAGTCAATCAGCCCCAGCATTTT.

The chain has TRBV7-8 and TRBJ1-5; 7 bases fit TRBD1. The germline V gene encodes CDR1 SGHVS and CDR2 FQNEAQ. The CDR3 contains 17 residues. Trimming at V came to 5 bases and at J to 4 bases, leaving 14 bases not matched to a gene. CDR3 in amino acids: CASSQYPGLQGNQPQHF. The CDR3, as DNA: TGTGCCAGCAGCCAGTACCCCGGATTACAGGGGAATCAGCCCCAGCATTTT.

The chain uses TRBV19 and TRBJ2-7; TRBD2 is a possible D gene (6 bases). CDR1 and CDR2 (germline): LNHDA, SQIVND (reference sequence). The CDR3 spans 13 residues. V was cut by 6 bases and J by 1 base, with 10 bases left in between. CDR3 bases: TGTGCCAGTAGCTGGGCGGGATCCTACGAGCAGTACTTC. Protein sequence: CASSWAGSYEQYF.

The V call is TRBV6-1, the J call TRBJ2-1, with D possibly TRBD2 on 5 matching bases. The CDR3 covers 13 residues. The germline CDR1 and CDR2 sequences are MNHNS and SASEGT. V was shortened by 7 bases and J by 6 bases, with 13 bases between the two germline ends. In DNA, the CDR3 is TGTGCCAGCAACCCTTCGGGGTTCAATGAGCAGTTCTTC. Its protein product is CASNPSGFNEQFF.

The rearrangement links TRBV9 to TRBJ2-1; possible D gene TRBD2, 6 bases. Germline loops: CDR1 SGDLS, CDR2 YYNGEE. The CDR3 sequence is 16 residues long. The V end lost 0 bases, the J end lost 0 bases, and 10 bases lay between the germline ends. This CDR3 is CASSVDDGGSYNEQFF. The CDR3 nucleotides read TGTGCCAGCAGCGTAGACGACGGGGGCTCCTACAATGAGCAGTTCTTC. Combining the CDR3 with reference TRBV9 and TRBJ2-1 gives the whole variable domain DSGVTQTPKHLITATGQRVTLRCSPRSGDLSVYWYQQSLDQGLQFLIQYYNGEERAKGNILERFSAQQFPDLHSELNLSSLELGDSALYFCASSVDDGGSYNEQFFGPGTRLTVL.

The V gene is TRBV30, the J gene TRBJ2-5; D may correspond to TRBD1 or TRBD2 (7 bases each). CDR1 is GTSNPN and CDR2 is SVGIG in the germline V gene (reference sequence). V lost 0 bases to trimming and J lost 11 bases, with 22 bases between them. CDR3 length equals 15 residues. The CDR3 region is CAWSVPGGAPTKQYF. The CDR3 DNA follows: TGTGCCTGGAGTGTACCAGGGGGGGCTCCTACGAAGCAGTACTTC.

The chain combines TRBV6-4 with TRBJ2-3; 9 positions agree with TRBD2. CDR1 and CDR2 from the germline V gene are MRHNA and SNTAGT. The V gene end was trimmed by 6 bases and the J gene end by 2 bases; junction bases not matched to a gene: 6. This CDR3 contains 15 residues. DNA of the CDR3: TGTGCCAGCAGACGACTAGCGGCCCCCACAGATACGCAGTATTTT. Its protein is CASRRLAAPTDTQYF.

The chain carries TRBV19 and TRBJ2-2, with 12 bases matching TRBD1. Germline V CDR1 and CDR2: LNHDA, SQIVND (reference sequence). V trimming: 5 bases; J trimming: 5 bases; junction bases outside the gene matches: 6. The CDR3 runs to 16 residues. The CDR3 nucleotides read TGTGCCAGTAGTCAGGGACAGGGGGCGCCTACCGGGGAGCTGTTTTTT. This sequence encodes CASSQGQGAPTGELFF.

The genes are TRBV27 and TRBJ2-7; 12 bases match TRBD1. Germline V gene data show CDR1 as MNHEY and CDR2 as SMNVEV (reference sequence). V lost 4 bases, J lost 7 bases, and 5 bases stayed unmatched. CDR3 length: 14 residues. CDR3 coding DNA: TGTGCCAGCAGTTGGGACAGGGGGCTGAGGGAGCAGTACTTC. Protein sequence: CASSWDRGLREQYF.

V gene TRBV9 combines with J gene TRBJ2-5; a possible D gene is TRBD2 (5 bases). Germline lookup yields CDR1 SGDLS and CDR2 YYNGEE. The CDR3 is 15 residues long. V was shortened by 0 bases and J by 5 bases, with 14 bases between the two germline ends. CDR3 bases: TGTGCCAGCAGCGTAGACTCGGGAAGAGGTGAGACCCAGTACTTC. This codes for CASSVDSGRGETQYF.

The rearrangement joins TRBV9 to TRBJ2-6; no definite D call. The V and J ends lost 3 bases and 6 bases respectively, with 13 bases between them. Germline CDR1 SGDLS, CDR2 YYNGEE. This CDR3 is built from 15 residues. CDR3 amino acids: CASSAAETLANVLTF. The CDR3 DNA reads TGTGCCAGCAGCGCCGCCGAAACCCTGGCCAACGTCCTGACTTTC. Variable domain in full (rest from reference TRBV9 and TRBJ2-6): DSGVTQTPKHLITATGQRVTLRCSPRSGDLSVYWYQQSLDQGLQFLIQYYNGEERAKGNILERFSAQQFPDLHSELNLSSLELGDSALYFCASSAAETLANVLTFGAGSRLTVL.